This passage covers 6 T cell receptor beta chains from one sample sequenced in a study of OX40 agonist ivuxolimab in advanced cancers. Produced via immunoSEQ multiplex PCR; TCRdb's table is partial and in-frame only. The sample gives 85,000 to 100,000 clones, over 75% of which show up once; roughly 4.9% is in the top ten. Specimen: CD4+ or CD8+ T cells sorted from blood, collected in a trial of the OX40 agonist ivuxolimab. The source is an adult with an advanced solid tumor such as melanoma, head and neck, liver or kidney cancer.

V gene TRBV18 combines with J gene TRBJ2-7, with D possibly TRBD1 on 5 matching bases. The CDR3 is 14 amino acids. Trimming removed 3 bases from V and 5 bases from J, with 14 bases in between. Germline CDR1 is KGHSH and CDR2 is LQKENI. The DNA of the CDR3 is TGTGCCAGCTCACCGGGGCAGTCCTTAAACGAGCAGTACGTC. Translated: CASSPGQSLNEQYV.

This rearrangement joins TRBV30 to TRBJ2-5; D gene unclear. The CDR3 loop spans 14 amino acids. Germline values: CDR1 GTSNPN, CDR2 SVGIG (reference sequence). Trimming pared 1 base from V and 5 bases from J, leaving 14 bases between. The CDR3 DNA sequence: TGTGCCTGGAGTGGTCTTGCGCTCGGGGAGACCCAGTACTTC. It codes for CAWSGLALGETQYF. Drawing the rest from reference TRBV30 and TRBJ2-5, the complete variable domain is SQTIHQWPATLVQPVGSPLSLECTVEGTSNPNLYWYRQAAGRGLQLLFYSVGIGQISSEVPQNLSASRPQDRQFILSSKKLLLSDSGFYLCAWSGLALGETQYFGPGTRLLVL.

This chain's CDR3 is CASSLPGDTEAFF. CDR3 nucleotides: TGTGCCAGCAGCTTGCCAGGGGACACTGAAGCTTTCTTT. The gene calls are TRBV5-4 and TRBJ1-1; D is possibly TRBD1 (6 bases). The CDR3 totals 13 residues. V was clipped by 1 base and J by 3 bases, with 7 bases between them. Germline CDR1 is SGHNT and CDR2 is YYREEE (reference sequence).

CDR3 in amino acids: CASSLDLGRGYTF. CDR3 nucleotide sequence: TGTGCCAGCAGCTTAGATCTGGGGAGAGGCTACACCTTC. The V gene is TRBV7-2, the J gene TRBJ1-2; the D is unclear. Germline V gene lookup returns CDR1 SGHTA and CDR2 FQGNSA. The CDR3 extends over 13 amino acids. V lost 1 base to trimming and J lost 8 bases, with 11 bases between them.

The gene calls are TRBV27 and TRBJ2-7; no reliable D call. This CDR3 comprises 12 residues. CDR1 MNHEY and CDR2 SMNVEV come from the germline V gene (reference sequence). Trimming shortened V by 5 bases and J by 2 bases, and 7 bases separated the two germline ends. The CDR3 DNA follows: TGTGCCAGCAGTCATGACCCCTACGAGCAGTACTTC. Translated, it gives CASSHDPYEQYF.

The gene calls are TRBV27 and TRBJ1-5; 7 nucleotides agree with TRBD1. V gave up 3 bases and J gave up 7 bases; unmatched junction bases: 12. The CDR3 has 16 residues. Germline V lookup: CDR1 MNHEY, CDR2 SMNVEV (reference sequence). This chain's CDR3 is CASSFSAQGSFQPQHF. The CDR3 DNA follows: TGTGCCAGCAGTTTTTCAGCACAGGGGAGTTTCCAGCCCCAGCATTTT.